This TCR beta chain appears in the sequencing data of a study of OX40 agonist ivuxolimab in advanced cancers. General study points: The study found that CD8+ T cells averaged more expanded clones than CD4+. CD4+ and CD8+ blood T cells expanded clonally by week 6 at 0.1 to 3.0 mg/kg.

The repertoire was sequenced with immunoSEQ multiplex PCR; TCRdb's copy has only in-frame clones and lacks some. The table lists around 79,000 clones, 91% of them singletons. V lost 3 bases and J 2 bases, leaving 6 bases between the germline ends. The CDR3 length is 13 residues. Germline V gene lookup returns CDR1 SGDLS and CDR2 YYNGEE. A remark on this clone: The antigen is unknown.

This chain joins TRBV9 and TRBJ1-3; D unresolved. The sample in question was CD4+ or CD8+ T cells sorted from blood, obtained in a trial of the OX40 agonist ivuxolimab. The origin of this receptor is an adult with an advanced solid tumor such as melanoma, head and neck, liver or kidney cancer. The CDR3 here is CASSGGTGNTIYF. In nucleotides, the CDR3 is TGTGCCAGCAGCGGGGGTACTGGAAACACCATATATTTT. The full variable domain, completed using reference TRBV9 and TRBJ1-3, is DSGVTQTPKHLITATGQRVTLRCSPRSGDLSVYWYQQSLDQGLQFLIQYYNGEERAKGNILERFSAQQFPDLHSELNLSSLELGDSALYFCASSGGTGNTIYFGEGSWLTVV.